A single T cell receptor (beta chain) is shown here with its context. This specimen comes from a study of blood T cell repertoires in COVID-19. Background on the study: T cells, B-cell-depleted T cells, or PBMCs supplied cDNA or gDNA.

Trimming took 5 bases from V and 7 from J; bases not matched to a gene: 13. The germline V gene encodes CDR1 LNHDA and CDR2 SQIVND (reference sequence). The CDR3 covers 18 residues. Recruits, aged roughly 18 to 100 years, lived in under 25 US areas. Data came from immunoSEQ multiplex PCR; TCRdb stores just in-frame clones and leaves some out. The repertoire includes about 120,000 clones, less than 90% of them detected once, and 3.9% sits in the top ten. The source material was PBMCs or T cells enriched from blood (not recorded which). V gene TRBV19 combines with J gene TRBJ2-1; TRBD2 aligns across 14 bases. The source is a woman aged 30 to 39 who had recovered from COVID-19. CDR3 amino acids: CASSESTGTSGSGNEQFF. The CDR3 nucleotides read TGTGCCAGTAGTGAAAGTACCGGGACTAGCGGGAGTGGAAATGAGCAGTTCTTC. The full variable domain, with the rest looked up from reference TRBV19 and TRBJ2-1, is DGGITQSPKYLFRKEGQNVTLSCEQNLNHDAMYWYRQDPGQGLRLIYYSQIVNDFQKGDIAEGYSVSREKKESFPLTVTSAQKNPTAFYLCASSESTGTSGSGNEQFFGPGTRLTVL.